This TCR beta chain was identified in a study of long-term antiretroviral therapy in people with HIV. Per germline, CDR1 SQVTM and CDR2 ANQGSEA. The CDR3 has 17 amino acids. Trimming at V came to 6 bases and at J to 2 bases, leaving 13 bases not matched to a gene. Study findings and constraints: With ART, diversity went up but was still lower than in transplant donor controls. The clones with expansion before ART were dominant in the repertoire at all time points. HIV repertoires covered narrower CDR3 length ranges than controls did.

A remark on this clone: Antigen specificity is unknown.

At survey level, the immunoSEQ assay was run in its v3.0 version. TCRdb's table, derived via immunoSEQ multiplex PCR, lists solely in-frame clones and lacks some. This table holds about 12,000 clones, 60% to 80% found once. The chain joins TRBV29-1 to TRBJ2-7, with 13 bases that match TRBD2. The TCR originated in a woman aged 40-49 years with HIV. Sequenced here: unsorted PBMCs, sampled 0.5 years before starting antiretroviral therapy. The CDR3 protein is CSVSGTSGVPSAYEQYF. The CDR3 DNA sequence: TGCAGCGTCTCGGGGACTAGCGGGGTCCCGAGCGCCTACGAGCAGTACTTC.